This T cell receptor beta chain was recorded in a study of identical twins. This clonotype has ten or more counts. Template switching added a universal primer binding site, and final cDNA carried unique molecular identifiers. MiXCR, run by TCRdb on the 5' RACE reads, gives a single entry per CDR3 protein. This sample has about 300,000 distinct CDR3 sequences, with about 12% found just once. This CDR3 is 13 amino acids long. Between the trimmed V and J ends, which lost 3 bases and 5 bases, there was a span of 8 bases. Germline V CDR1 and CDR2: MGHRA, YSYEKL. These data were also reused for a study on yellow fever vaccine responses in identical twins.

Sequenced sample: CD8+ T cells sorted from blood. The V gene is TRBV4-1, the J gene TRBJ2-1, with a tentative D call TRBD2 (5 bases). This TCR derives from a woman aged 18-30 years in good health. The CDR3 region has the DNA TGCGCCAGCAGCCAGCGACTAAACAATGAGCAGTTCTTC. It yields the protein CASSQRLNNEQFF.